The source of this TCR beta chain is a study of regulatory T cells in long-lasting Graves disease. About the study: Graves' patients, newly diagnosed, had taken antithyroid drugs under 3 months.

Time point reported: newly diagnosed GD, antithyroid drugs for less than 3 months. PBMC RNA was the source of the TCR library. Comments on this clonotype: At one end, the junction sequence differs from germline, possibly due to a read error.

Relying on iRepertoire HTBI primers and Arm-PCR of CDR3 regions, the team built TCR beta libraries. TCRdb fed the multiplex PCR reads into MiXCR, producing one record per CDR3 protein. This table holds hundreds of thousands of distinct CDR3 sequences, approximately 12% found once. This CDR3 contains 15 residues. Germline CDR1 is SGHKS and CDR2 is YYEKEE (reference sequence). The same specimen was also included in a second study, on T cells in Graves' hyperthyroidism and ophthalmopathy. This second report adds: The study defined stable Graves' hyperthyroidism as no ophthalmopathy progression within 18 months.

The receptor was derived from a man in his thirties or forties with Graves disease. V is TRBV5-5 and J is TRBJ1-2; 7 nucleotides line up with TRBD1. Sample: peripheral blood mononuclear cells (PBMCs), taken at new diagnosis, from a patient treated with antithyroid drugs. CDR3 sequence: CASSPQGQLLYGYTF. The CDR3 DNA sequence: TGCGCCAGCAGCCCCCAGGGACAGCTCCTTTATGGCTACACCTTC.